This TCR beta chain came from a study of graft-versus-host responses after intestinal transplantation. Study-wide points: Recipient marrow harbored GvH clones, some of which surfaced first in ileum or blood.

On this clone itself: Its cognate antigen is unknown.

Trimming removed 1 base from V and 6 bases from J; junction bases left unmatched: 10. Germline V gene lookup returns CDR1 SGHAT and CDR2 FQNNGV. The CDR3 extends over 17 amino acids. The repertoire was sequenced with immunoSEQ multiplex PCR; TCRdb's copy has only in-frame clones and lacks some. The table records under 20,000 clones, 95% of them present only once. This sequence joins TRBV11-2 and TRBJ2-2, with TRBD2 identical over 8 bases. The specimen comprised PBMCs, sampled 23 days after intestinal transplant. The receptor comes from a human patient who received an intestinal transplant, so some T cells may come from the graft donor. Here the CDR3 DNA reads TGTGCCAGCAGCTTAGGTCCCGGGACTAGGGGTGCCGGGGAGCTGTTTTTT. Protein product: CASSLGPGTRGAGELFF.